The 32 T cell receptor beta chains presented below share a single source sample, sequenced in a study of identifying expanded T cells in peripheral blood (dated by TCRdb to between 2017 and 2020). The library was prepared using the immunoSEQ multiplex PCR assay. This immuneACCESS table, as held by TCRdb, lists in-frame sequences with V and J called but not all clones. Of the missing ones, under half trace to an unresolved V gene in checked studies; the others have no known cause. This sample is represented by about 110,000 clones; around 88% of them were singletons. The top ten constitute less than 20% of the sample. Sequencing used blood. The receptors were sampled from a person aged 18 to 75 in good health.

This chain uses TRBV28 with TRBJ1-1; D might be TRBD1 (6 bases). Germline CDR1 and CDR2: MDHEN and SYDVKM. Trimming left V 7 bases short and J 5 bases short, with 14 bases between. The CDR3 is 13 residues long. The CDR3 region has the DNA TGTGCCAGCACCTGGGGGGGGCTAACTGAAGCTTTCTTT. Protein product: CASTWGGLTEAFF.

The J gene is TRBJ2-7, the V gene TRBV30; D uncertain. Germline values: CDR1 GTSNPN, CDR2 SVGIG (reference sequence). CDR3 length: 11 amino acids. The V and J ends lost 2 bases and 4 bases respectively, with 6 bases between them. The chain's CDR3 is CAWSMVYEQYF. In DNA form, the CDR3 reads TGTGCCTGGAGTATGGTTTACGAGCAGTACTTC.

CDR3 coding DNA: TGTGCCAGCAGTGTAGAGATCGGCGGGGGGCAGTACTTC. The encoded protein is CASSVEIGGGQYF. The chain combines TRBV7-6 with TRBJ2-4; 8 nucleotides agree with TRBD2. This CDR3 comprises 13 residues. The junction had 11 bases not matched to a gene; V was cut back by 6 bases and J by 13 bases. Germline CDR1 SGHVS, CDR2 FNYEAQ.

CDR3 amino acids: CASSLVGRVTDTQYF. In DNA form, the CDR3 reads TGCGCCAGCAGCTTGGTAGGTAGGGTCACAGATACGCAGTATTTT. The rearrangement links TRBV5-1 to TRBJ2-3; the D is unclear. CDR3 length: 15 residues. The V and J ends lost 0 bases and 2 bases respectively, with 10 bases between them. CDR1 and CDR2 from the germline V gene are SGHRS and YFSETQ.

Here the CDR3 DNA reads TGTGCCAGCAGGGGTGCCATGAACACTGAAGCTTTCTTT. Protein: CASRGAMNTEAFF. The gene calls are TRBV25-1 and TRBJ1-1, with D hard to call. Germline loops: CDR1 MGHDK, CDR2 SYGVNS. V was cut by 6 bases and J by 0 bases, with 8 bases left in between. The CDR3 runs 13 residues.

This chain joins TRBV28 and TRBJ2-7; perhaps TRBD1 as D (6 bases). Between the trimmed V and J ends, which lost 4 bases and 0 bases, there was a span of 13 bases. Germline V gene sequence: CDR1 MDHEN, CDR2 SYDVKM. The CDR3 is 15 residues long. In nucleotides, the CDR3 is TGTGCCAGCAGTTCCGGACAGCCTCTCTCCTACGAGCAGTACTTC. Its translation: CASSSGQPLSYEQYF.

V usage is TRBV5-6 and J usage is TRBJ2-7, with D maybe TRBD2 (5 bases). Germline CDR1 is SGHDT and CDR2 is YYEEEE. V was pared by 4 bases and J by 1 base, with 9 bases between. The CDR3 extends over 13 amino acids. For the CDR3, the DNA is TGTGCCAGCAGCGAGGACTGGTCCTACGAGCAGTACTTC. The encoded protein is CASSEDWSYEQYF.

This chain links TRBV11-2 with TRBJ1-5; TRBD1 matches at 9 bases. Germline V gene data show CDR1 as SGHAT and CDR2 as FQNNGV. Trimming cost V 4 bases and J 8 bases; bases outside gene matches: 6. The CDR3 sequence is 14 residues long. CDR3 coding DNA: TGTGCCAGCAGCTCTACAGGGGGCGTGGAGCCCCAGCATTTT. It specifies CASSSTGGVEPQHF.

The V and J genes are TRBV18 and TRBJ2-4; weak D call: TRBD2 (5 bases). Trimming cost V 1 base and J 5 bases, with 15 bases left between them. The CDR3 is made up of 16 amino acids. The V gene's germline CDR1 is KGHSH and CDR2 LQKENI. The CDR3 here is CASSPLVARGQNIQYF. In nucleotides, the CDR3 is TGTGCCAGCTCACCACTTGTCGCCCGGGGTCAAAACATTCAGTACTTC. The full variable domain, rest sourced from reference TRBV18 and TRBJ2-4, is NAGVMQNPRHLVRRRGQEARLRCSPMKGHSHVYWYRQLPEEGLKFMVYLQKENIIDESGMPKERFSAEFPKEGPSILRIQQVVRGDSAAYFCASSPLVARGQNIQYFGAGTRLSVL.

The chain joins TRBV18 to TRBJ1-1; 9 bases fit TRBD1. V lost 3 bases, J lost 4 bases, and 3 bases stayed unmatched. Germline lookup yields CDR1 KGHSH and CDR2 LQKENI. The CDR3 loop spans 14 amino acids. The chain's CDR3 is CASSPETGGTEAFF. CDR3 nucleotides: TGTGCCAGCTCACCCGAGACAGGGGGCACTGAAGCTTTCTTT.

Only one count was recorded for this clone. The rearrangement uses TRBV14 and TRBJ2-7, with D perhaps TRBD1 or TRBD2 (5 bases each). The CDR3 is 16 amino acids. In germline, CDR1 is SGHDN, CDR2 FVKESK. V lost 3 bases to trimming and J lost 0 bases, with 15 bases between them. The CDR3 protein is CASSHLGVVRSYEQYF. In nucleotides, the CDR3 is TGTGCCAGCAGCCATCTGGGGGTGGTCCGCTCCTACGAGCAGTACTTC.

V usage is TRBV12-5 and J usage is TRBJ2-6; weak D call: TRBD2 (6 bases). The CDR3 consists of 18 residues. Germline V gives CDR1 LGHNT, CDR2 FRNRAP. V lost 0 bases and J lost 0, with 12 bases in between. CDR3 region: CASGLVPDGSSGANVLTF. In DNA form, the CDR3 reads TGTGCTAGTGGTTTGGTACCGGACGGGAGCTCTGGGGCCAACGTCCTGACTTTC.

This chain uses TRBV4-3 with TRBJ1-3; TRBD1 might be the D (5 bases). Germline CDR1 reads LGHNA; CDR2 reads YSLEER. This CDR3 is built from 15 residues. V lost 0 bases and J 4 bases, leaving 10 bases between the germline ends. The CDR3 loop is CASSQDPGPGNTIYF. In DNA form, the CDR3 reads TGCGCCAGCAGCCAAGATCCAGGGCCGGGAAACACCATATATTTT.

The rearrangement links TRBV5-1 to TRBJ2-7; possible D gene TRBD1, 6 bases. Trimming took 2 bases from V and 5 from J, leaving 26 bases between them. From germline, CDR1 is SGHRS and CDR2 YFSETQ. The CDR3 length is 18 residues. The CDR3 loop is CASSFLPPGRQGSNEQYF. CDR3 in DNA: TGCGCCAGCAGCTTCCTCCCGCCGGGACGGCAGGGGTCCAACGAGCAGTACTTC.

The V and J genes are TRBV7-9 and TRBJ2-7; D not certain. Germline CDR1 SEHNR, CDR2 FQNEAQ (reference sequence). The CDR3 extends over 14 amino acids. Trimming cost V 2 bases and J 0 bases, with 8 bases left between them. The CDR3 DNA sequence: TGTGCCAGCAGCTTATTAGCTAACTCCTACGAGCAGTACTTC. Translating gives CASSLLANSYEQYF.

V usage is TRBV29-1 and J usage is TRBJ2-1; no reliable D call. Looked up from germline, CDR1 is SQVTM and CDR2 is ANQGSEA. Trimming took 6 bases from V and 8 from J, leaving 14 bases between them. The CDR3 totals 12 residues. The CDR3 protein is CSVEMGFDEQFF. In DNA form, the CDR3 reads TGCAGCGTAGAGATGGGTTTCGATGAGCAGTTCTTC.

The genes are TRBV19 and TRBJ2-5; D might be TRBD2 (7 bases). Trimming cost V 7 bases and J 3 bases, with 12 bases left between them. CDR3 length equals 13 residues. Germline assignment: CDR1 LNHDA and CDR2 SQIVND (reference sequence). In DNA form, the CDR3 reads TGTGCCAGTAAGGGGGGGGCTAAAGAGACCCAGTACTTC. Amino acids: CASKGGAKETQYF.

This clone was detected only a few times. The chain links TRBV15 to TRBJ1-2; D is unresolved. V lost 1 base to trimming and J lost 1 base, with 4 bases between them. This CDR3 has 13 amino acids. Germline-derived CDR1 and CDR2 are LNHNV and YYDKDF (reference sequence). Here the CDR3 reads CATSRGGNYGYTF. The DNA of the CDR3 is TGTGCCACCAGCAGAGGAGGTAACTATGGCTACACCTTC.

This chain connects TRBV18 to TRBJ2-1; 10 bases are a match to TRBD1. The CDR3 spans 16 residues. The V gene end was trimmed by 6 bases and the J gene end by 3 bases; junction bases not matched to a gene: 8. In germline, CDR1 is KGHSH, CDR2 LQKENI. The CDR3 protein is CASSVGQGGSYNEQFF. The CDR3 coding sequence is TGTGCCAGCTCTGTAGGACAGGGGGGAAGCTACAATGAGCAGTTCTTC.

CDR3 nucleotides: TGTGCCAGCAGCTTGTTTCCCGGGACTAGCGGGGGAGAGACCCAGTACTTC. The encoded protein is CASSLFPGTSGGETQYF. The chain combines TRBV5-6 with TRBJ2-5; 14 nucleotides agree with TRBD2. Germline CDR1 SGHDT, CDR2 YYEEEE. Trimming cost V 1 base and J 4 bases; bases outside gene matches: 6. The CDR3 is made up of 17 amino acids.

This CDR3 reads CASSIGGLAGDEQFF. In DNA, the CDR3 is TGTGCCAGTAGCATTGGGGGACTAGCGGGTGATGAGCAGTTCTTC. The chain combines TRBV19 with TRBJ2-1, with 12 bases aligning to TRBD2. Germline loops: CDR1 LNHDA, CDR2 SQIVND (reference sequence). The CDR3 sequence is 15 residues long. J lost 8 bases, V lost 6 bases, and 8 bases had no gene match.

The chain carries TRBV7-6 and TRBJ2-2; the D is unclear. The ends were cut back, 4 bases at V and 0 bases at J, with 6 bases in the middle. The germline gives CDR1 SGHVS, CDR2 FNYEAQ. This CDR3 region has 14 residues. The CDR3 coding sequence is TGTGCCAGCAGCTCCCGTTCGAACACCGGGGAGCTGTTTTTT. Translating gives CASSSRSNTGELFF.

The chain combines TRBV7-2 with TRBJ1-1, with D hard to call. CDR3 length: 14 amino acids. Germline loops: CDR1 SGHTA, CDR2 FQGNSA. Trimming cost V 5 bases and J 3 bases, with 13 bases left between them. The CDR3, as DNA: TGTGCCAGCAGCGTGCAAAGTTCGGACACTGAAGCTTTCTTT. Its protein is CASSVQSSDTEAFF.

The V gene is TRBV6-5, the J gene TRBJ1-6, with 7 nucleotides matching TRBD1. The V gene's germline CDR1 is MNHEY and CDR2 SVGAGI. V lost 3 bases and J lost 6; bases outside the gene matches: 5. The CDR3 has 15 residues. The CDR3 here is CASSYTDRANSPLHF. Here the CDR3 DNA reads TGTGCCAGCAGTTATACCGACAGGGCTAATTCACCCCTCCACTTT.

The rearrangement links TRBV28 to TRBJ2-7, with 9 bases aligning to TRBD1. This CDR3 is 14 amino acids long. CDR1 and CDR2 from the germline V gene are MDHEN and SYDVKM. The junction had 4 bases not matched to a gene; V was cut back by 5 bases and J by 2 bases. CDR3 sequence reads: CASSRGDRAYEQYF. CDR3 DNA: TGTGCCAGCAGTCGAGGGGACAGGGCCTACGAGCAGTACTTC.

The chain carries TRBV30 and TRBJ2-3; the D gene is possibly TRBD2 (5 bases). Germline V gene lookup returns CDR1 GTSNPN and CDR2 SVGIG (reference sequence). This CDR3 region has 11 residues. Trimming shortened V by 5 bases and J by 6 bases, and 9 bases separated the two germline ends. CDR3 residues: CAWATGDTQYF. The CDR3 DNA follows: TGTGCCTGGGCGACGGGGGATACGCAGTATTTT.

The rearrangement links TRBV28 to TRBJ2-7; a possible D gene is TRBD1 (6 bases). The CDR3 covers 14 residues. Trimming shortened V by 2 bases and J by 1 base, and 9 bases separated the two germline ends. Germline V gene data show CDR1 as MDHEN and CDR2 as SYDVKM. The CDR3 nucleotides read TGTGCCAGCAGTTTAATGGGGGCTTCCTACGAGCAGTACTTC. Translating gives CASSLMGASYEQYF.

V gene TRBV6-1 combines with J gene TRBJ2-5, with TRBD1 identical over 9 bases. Trimming cost V 5 bases and J 5 bases; bases outside gene matches: 6. Germline V gene lookup returns CDR1 MNHNS and CDR2 SASEGT. This CDR3 contains 14 residues. CDR3 amino acids: CASSRTGAVETQYF. The CDR3 DNA reads as TGTGCCAGCAGTAGGACAGGGGCGGTTGAGACCCAGTACTTC.

The gene calls are TRBV7-2 and TRBJ2-3, with TRBD1 identical over 7 bases. J gave up 5 bases and V 1 base, and 6 bases lay outside the gene matches. The CDR3 is made up of 15 amino acids. Germline CDR1 and CDR2: SGHTA and FQGNSA. In nucleotides, the CDR3 is TGTGCCAGCAGCTTAGGGGGGACAGTTCTAGATACGCAGTATTTT. It specifies CASSLGGTVLDTQYF.

This clone appeared once. The chain couples TRBV5-6 to TRBJ2-7; D gene unclear. The CDR3 contains 12 residues. V gave up 1 base and J gave up 4 bases, with 6 bases separating them. Germline V gene data show CDR1 as SGHDT and CDR2 as YYEEEE. The chain's CDR3 is CASSLTPYEQYF. In DNA, the CDR3 is TGTGCCAGCAGCTTGACCCCTTACGAGCAGTACTTC.

V and J are TRBV29-1 and TRBJ1-3; D is unclear. The CDR3 length is 11 residues. V shed 6 bases and J shed 0 bases, with 3 bases lying between them. The germline V gene encodes CDR1 SQVTM and CDR2 ANQGSEA. DNA of the CDR3: TGCAGCGTCCTCTCTGGAAACACCATATATTTT. Protein product: CSVLSGNTIYF.

The chain carries TRBV11-2 and TRBJ2-3; D is possibly TRBD1 (5 bases). The CDR3 length is 13 residues. Germline V gene lookup returns CDR1 SGHAT and CDR2 FQNNGV. Trimming cost V 3 bases and J 5 bases, with 9 bases left between them. CDR3 in amino acids: CASSFRAGDTQYF. CDR3 sequence (DNA): TGTGCCAGCAGCTTCAGGGCTGGAGATACGCAGTATTTT.